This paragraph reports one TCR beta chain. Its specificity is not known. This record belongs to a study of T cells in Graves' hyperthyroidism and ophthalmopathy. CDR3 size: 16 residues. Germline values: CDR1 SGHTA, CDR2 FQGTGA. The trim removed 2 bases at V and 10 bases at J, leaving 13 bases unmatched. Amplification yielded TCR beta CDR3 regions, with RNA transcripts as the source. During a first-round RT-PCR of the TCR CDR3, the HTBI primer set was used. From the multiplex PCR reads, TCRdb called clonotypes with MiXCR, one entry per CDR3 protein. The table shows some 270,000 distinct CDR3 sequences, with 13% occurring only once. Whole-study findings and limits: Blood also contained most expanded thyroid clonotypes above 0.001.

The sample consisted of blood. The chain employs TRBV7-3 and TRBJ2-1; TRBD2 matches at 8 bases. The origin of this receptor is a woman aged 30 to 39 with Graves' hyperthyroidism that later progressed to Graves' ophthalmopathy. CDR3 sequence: CASSLDPGLVVREQFF. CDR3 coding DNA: TGTGCCAGCAGCTTAGATCCGGGACTAGTGGTTCGGGAGCAGTTCTTC.